This TCR beta chain comes out of a study of T cell responses to AZD1222 COVID-19 vaccine. About this clone itself: Its antigen is still unknown.

Method: immunoSEQ multiplex PCR; TCRdb's copy keeps in-frame clones and lacks some. Of 120,000 to 150,000 clones listed, 85% to 95% are singletons. The CDR3 consists of 13 residues. V was pared by 4 bases and J by 4 bases, with 10 bases between. CDR1 and CDR2 (germline): MGHDK, SYGVNS. Study results and caveats: Most donors were white British, females outnumbered males, and clonal diversity was possibly underestimated. Vaccine-associated CD4 TCRs spanned spike, dominant at 160-218 and 743-854. Repertoire collection took place solely once the T cell response had peaked. Targeting of unmutated variant regions was reportedly seen in nearly half of spike-specific TCRs.

This TCR derives from an adult in good health. Sequenced material: peripheral blood, taken on day 0 of MenACWY control vaccination. This chain links TRBV25-1 with TRBJ1-2; D is uncertain. DNA for the CDR3: TGTGCCAGCAGTGGTGGGCAGGTCTATGGCTACACCTTC. It encodes CASSGGQVYGYTF.